This entry describes one T cell receptor beta chain. Methods used by the authors: Cell counts per sample came from amplifying reference gene primers. Assay used: immunoSEQ multiplex PCR; TCRdb lists only in-frame clones, some missing. The V and J calls and clone size were taken over from that table, and D and trimming were inferred from the DNA. The sample includes some 170,000 clones, around 90% of them seen just once. The data belong to a study of blood T cell repertoires in COVID-19. Study details: PBMCs, B-cell-depleted T cells, or T cells provided the cDNA or gDNA that made up the material.

The V segment lost 5 bases and the J segment 12 bases; nucleotides outside the gene matches: 5. The germline V gene encodes CDR1 SGHTA and CDR2 FQGTGA. There are 13 residues in the CDR3. The chain links TRBV7-3 to TRBJ1-4; 11 nucleotides match TRBD1. Sequencing was done on a sample of peripheral blood. The clonotype was recovered from a woman aged 50 to 60 with acute or convalescent COVID-19. The CDR3 bases are TGTGCCAGCAGCATAGGACAGGGGGCGCAACTGTTTTTT. Translating it yields CASSIGQGAQLFF.